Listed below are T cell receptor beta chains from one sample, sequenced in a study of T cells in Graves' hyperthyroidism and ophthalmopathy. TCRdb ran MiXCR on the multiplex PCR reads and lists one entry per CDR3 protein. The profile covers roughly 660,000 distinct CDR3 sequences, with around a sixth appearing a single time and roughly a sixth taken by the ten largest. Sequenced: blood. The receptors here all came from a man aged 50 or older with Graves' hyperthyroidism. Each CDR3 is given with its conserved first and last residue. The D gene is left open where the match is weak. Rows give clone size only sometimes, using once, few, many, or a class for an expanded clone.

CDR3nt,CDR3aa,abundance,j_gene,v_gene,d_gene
TGTGCCAGCAGCCAAGTTATGGGACAAGAAGCTTTCTTT,CASSQVMGQEAFF,.,TRBJ1-1,TRBV3-1,.
TGTGCCGGAACGGGACAGCTATCCCATGGCTATGGCTACACCTTC,CAGTGQLSHGYGYTF,.,TRBJ1-2,TRBV30,TRBD1
TGCGCCAGCAGCTGGGGACAGAAGAATGAAAAACTGTTTTTT,CASSWGQKNEKLFF,.,TRBJ1-4,TRBV5-1,TRBD1
TGTGCCAGCTCACCCGGCGAAGATCAGCCCCAGCATTTT,CASSPGEDQPQHF,few,TRBJ1-5,TRBV18,.
TGCGCCAGCAGCTTTAGCGGGAACACCGGGGAGCTGTTTTTT,CASSFSGNTGELFF,many,TRBJ2-2,TRBV5-1,.
TGCGCCAGCAGCTTGGTGCAGCACACAGATACGCAGTATTTT,CASSLVQHTDTQYF,few,TRBJ2-3,TRBV5-1,.
TGTGCCAGCAGCCAAAAGAGGGTGGGCGGCCAGTACTCCTACGAGCAGTACTTC,CASSQKRVGGQYSYEQYF,.,TRBJ2-7,TRBV4-2,.
TGTGCCACCAGCAGAGGAGGTGGAACTGAAGCTTTCTTT,CATSRGGGTEAFF,.,TRBJ1-1,TRBV15,.
TGCGCCAGCAGCCAACTCCCGGGACTCGTGGGGGAAAAACTGTTTTTT,CASSQLPGLVGEKLFF,few,TRBJ1-4,TRBV4-3,.
TGCGCCAGCAGCCAAGATAGGTCAGTTCGACTTGAAGCTTTCTTT,CASSQDRSVRLEAFF,few,TRBJ1-1,TRBV4-3,.
TGTGCCACCAGTGATTTGGATTCTAGCGCTCCGAGGGCAGATACGCAGTATTTT,CATSDLDSSAPRADTQYF,many,TRBJ2-3,TRBV24-1,.
TGTGCCTGGGGATCCGGGGGCACTGAAGCTTTCTTT,CAWGSGGTEAFF,many,TRBJ1-1,TRBV30,.
TGTGCCATACAACCTGGGACTAGCAGGGCAGATACGCAGTATTTT,CAIQPGTSRADTQYF,many,TRBJ2-3,TRBV10-3,TRBD2
TGTGCCAGCAGTGAAGCGGGGGCAGGCCGGGGGTTCTTC,CASSEAGAGRGFF,few,TRBJ2-1,TRBV6-1,.
TGTGCCAGCAGCTTAGCGGGGGGGCGGGACCGTGAGAGCCACGAGACCCAGTACTTC,CASSLAGGRDRESHETQYF,many,TRBJ2-5,TRBV7-2,.
TGCGCCAGCAGCCCGGGGACAGGGACCCAGTACTTC,CASSPGTGTQYF,.,TRBJ2-5,TRBV5-1,TRBD1
TGTGCCAGCAGCTTATTTGGGACAGGGGGTTTCGACGAGCAGTACTTC,CASSLFGTGGFDEQYF,few,TRBJ2-7,TRBV7-6,TRBD1
TGCAGTGCTAGTGCGGGGGCAAGCTCCTACGAGCAGTACTTC,CSASAGASSYEQYF,.,TRBJ2-7,TRBV20-1,.
TGTGCCAGCAGTTGGGGACAGGAGAACACTGAAGCTTTCTTT,CASSWGQENTEAFF,many,TRBJ1-1,TRBV6-1,TRBD1
TGTGCCAGCAGCGTTGGCGTTTGGAGCTCTGGGGCCAACGTCCTGACTTTC,CASSVGVWSSGANVLTF,few,TRBJ2-6,TRBV9,.
TGTGCCAGCAGCTCAGGGACCTCCTATAATTCACCCCTCCACTTT,CASSSGTSYNSPLHF,.,TRBJ1-6,TRBV7-9,.
TGTGCCAGCAACGGACAGGCTCGGGGTAATTCACCCCTCCACTTT,CASNGQARGNSPLHF,many,TRBJ1-6,TRBV2,TRBD1
TGTGCCACCAGTATAACCTACGAGCAGTACTTC,CATSITYEQYF,many,TRBJ2-7,TRBV24-1,.
TGCGCCAGCAGCCAAGAACCAGTCAGCAACTATGGCTACACCTTC,CASSQEPVSNYGYTF,many,TRBJ1-2,TRBV4-1,.
TGTGCCATCTCCGAGAGGTCTAAAAAACTGTTTTTT,CAISERSKKLFF,once,TRBJ1-4,TRBV18,.
TGTGCCACCAGCAGAGAGGGCGGGCAAAGCTCCTACAATGAGCAGTTCTTC,CATSREGGQSSYNEQFF,few,TRBJ2-1,TRBV15,.
TGCAGCGTTGGGGACAGTACCTATGGCTACACCTTC,CSVGDSTYGYTF,few,TRBJ1-2,TRBV29-1,TRBD1
TGCAGCGTTACAAGGGACAGGGTAATTCTCGATGAGCAGTTCTTC,CSVTRDRVILDEQFF,.,TRBJ2-1,TRBV29-1,TRBD1
TGTGCCACCAGCACCCGGGACAGGGGCACAGATACGCAGTATTTT,CATSTRDRGTDTQYF,many,TRBJ2-3,TRBV15,TRBD1
TGTGCCAGCAGCTCCGGGACTAGCGGGATAGGAGATACGCAGTATTTT,CASSSGTSGIGDTQYF,many,TRBJ2-3,TRBV11-2,TRBD2
TGCGCCAGCAGCCAAGATCTAGCGAGGGAGCAGTACTTC,CASSQDLAREQYF,few,TRBJ2-7,TRBV4-3,.
TGTGCCAGCAGGGAGGGGGACCGGTTCTACAATGAGCAGTTCTTC,CASREGDRFYNEQFF,.,TRBJ2-1,TRBV2,.
TGTGCCAGCAGCTTAGAAGCTAGCGGGACCTACGAGCAGTACTTC,CASSLEASGTYEQYF,many,TRBJ2-7,TRBV7-6,TRBD2
TGTGCCGGATCCAGGGGAACAGGAGAAAACACCATATATTTT,CAGSRGTGENTIYF,.,TRBJ1-3,TRBV19,.
TGTGCCAGCAGTGGGATTTGGGATCAGCCCCAGCATTTT,CASSGIWDQPQHF,.,TRBJ1-5,TRBV6-1,.
TGTGCCAGCAGTTACTCGTTTGCGGGAGGGCCTGGAGAGCAGTTCTTC,CASSYSFAGGPGEQFF,many,TRBJ2-1,TRBV6-5,TRBD2